This entry concerns a single T cell receptor (beta chain). No antigen is known for it. No clone much larger than this one lies a single base away; base qualities are absent. TCRbeta CDR3 regions were amplified from genomic DNA by means of the immunoSEQ Assay, a bias-controlled multiplex PCR. The paper's data handling went like this. Nucleated cell counts per sample were estimated from amplification of reference gene primers within the assay. To quantify the absolute abundance of each unique TCRbeta CDR3 rearrangement, sequence reads were collapsed and filtered. For each sample, productive Simpson clonality was calculated as the square root of Simpson's diversity index over productive rearrangements. The clones in this table, taken by TCRdb from immuneACCESS, are in-frame only. Not every clone is retained; where verified, under half of the shortfall comes from an unresolved V gene, and the cause of the rest is unknown. Clone size and the V and J calls come from that table; the DNA yielded D and trimming. The sample table holds roughly 120,000 clones, of which about four fifths were seen once. The top ten constitute approximately 3.9% of the sample.

This entry is derived from a study of blood T cell repertoires in COVID-19 (dated by TCRdb to about 2020). As for the study more broadly: Samples covering the acute and convalescent phases of COVID-19 were provided by collaborators in the United States, Italy and Spain. The prospective study material was composed of cDNA or gDNA derived from T cells, B-cell-depleted T cells, or PBMCs. The dataset comprised deeply sampled blood TCRbeta repertoires from subjects exposed to, actively infected with, or recovered from COVID-19. The repertoires were made available in a free public database intended to serve as a resource for research on the immune response to SARS-CoV-2. The samples were drawn from two sources: the first 160 participants of the ongoing ImmuneRACE study, and 1,254 subjects contributed by 6 global collaborators. Nearly every sample came with metadata listing a de-identified subject ID, COVID-19 status, age in years and sex. Where available, HLA class I and class II types were taken from metadata supplied by the sample provider and were not determined by assay-based typing. What the work shows at the level of the full study, not this receptor alone: The quantity of clinical and demographic metadata differed by source and by participant and was supplied without curation.

CDR1 and CDR2, looked up from the germline V gene, are SGHRS and YFSETQ. Trimming accounts for 0 bases at V and 6 bases at J, while the number of junction bases matched to no gene is 3. The CDR3 measures 15 amino acids from cysteine to phenylalanine. The only DNA kept is the CDR3, 45 bases in frame from the first base. The collaborating institutions used their own protocols to collect whole blood in K2EDTA tubes. Collaborator samples were shipped for TCRbeta analysis as frozen whole blood, isolated PBMCs, or DNA extracted from either sample type. This sequence uses TRBV5-1 and TRBJ2-1; 10 bases in the middle match TRBD2. The TCR comes from an elderly woman with acute or convalescent COVID-19. The sample consisted of peripheral blood. The sequenced DNA: TGCGCCAGCAGCTTGGTAGTAGCGGGAGGCAATGAGCAGTTCTTC. This codes for CASSLVVAGGNEQFF.